This TCR beta chain came from a study of T cell changes during pregnancy in multiple sclerosis. Data came from immunoSEQ multiplex PCR; TCRdb stores just in-frame clones and leaves some out. Counted here are fewer than 95,000 clones, about 93% occurring once; the ten biggest clones make up around 4.1%. V trimming: 7 bases; J trimming: 2 bases; junction bases outside the gene matches: 21. The CDR3 length is 19 residues. This TCR was recovered from a female donor with multiple sclerosis, enrolled in a pregnancy study. Sequenced here: peripheral blood, sampled in the first trimester of pregnancy. The V call is TRBV5-7, the J call TRBJ2-5, with 9 bases identical to TRBD2. TRBV5-7 is given ORF status, its function remaining uncertain. CDR3 bases: TGTGCCAGCGACGAGTTCCGAGCGGGGGGATCCGGGGGGCAAGAGACCCAGTACTTC. Residues: CASDEFRAGGSGGQETQYF.